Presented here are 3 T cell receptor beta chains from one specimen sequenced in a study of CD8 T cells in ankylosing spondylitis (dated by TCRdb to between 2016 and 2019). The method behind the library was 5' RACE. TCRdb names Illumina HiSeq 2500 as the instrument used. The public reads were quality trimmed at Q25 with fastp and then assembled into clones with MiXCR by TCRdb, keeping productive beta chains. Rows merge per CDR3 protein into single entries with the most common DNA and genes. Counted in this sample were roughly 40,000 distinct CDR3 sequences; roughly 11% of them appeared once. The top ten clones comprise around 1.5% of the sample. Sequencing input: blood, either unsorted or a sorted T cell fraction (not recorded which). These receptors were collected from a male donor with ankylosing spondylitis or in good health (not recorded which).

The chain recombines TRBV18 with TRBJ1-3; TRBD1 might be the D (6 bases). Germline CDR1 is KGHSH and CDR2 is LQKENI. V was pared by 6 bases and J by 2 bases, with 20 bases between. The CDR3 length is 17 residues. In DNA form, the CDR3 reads TGTGCCAGCTCCCAATCGTCGGGGGCAATAGCTGGAAACACCATATATTTT. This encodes CASSQSSGAIAGNTIYF.

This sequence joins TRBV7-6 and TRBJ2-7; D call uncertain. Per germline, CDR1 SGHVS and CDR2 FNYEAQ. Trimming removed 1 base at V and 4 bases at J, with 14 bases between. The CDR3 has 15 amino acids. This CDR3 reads CASSLERNLGYEQYF. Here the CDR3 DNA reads TGTGCCAGCAGCTTAGAGCGAAACCTGGGGTACGAGCAGTACTTC.

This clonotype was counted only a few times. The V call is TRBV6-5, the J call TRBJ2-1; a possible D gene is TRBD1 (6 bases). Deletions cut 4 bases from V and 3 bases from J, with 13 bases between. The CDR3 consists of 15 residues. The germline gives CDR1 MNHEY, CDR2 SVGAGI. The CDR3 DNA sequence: TGTGCCAGCAGTTTGGGACAACTAAACTACAATGAGCAGTTCTTC. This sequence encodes CASSLGQLNYNEQFF.